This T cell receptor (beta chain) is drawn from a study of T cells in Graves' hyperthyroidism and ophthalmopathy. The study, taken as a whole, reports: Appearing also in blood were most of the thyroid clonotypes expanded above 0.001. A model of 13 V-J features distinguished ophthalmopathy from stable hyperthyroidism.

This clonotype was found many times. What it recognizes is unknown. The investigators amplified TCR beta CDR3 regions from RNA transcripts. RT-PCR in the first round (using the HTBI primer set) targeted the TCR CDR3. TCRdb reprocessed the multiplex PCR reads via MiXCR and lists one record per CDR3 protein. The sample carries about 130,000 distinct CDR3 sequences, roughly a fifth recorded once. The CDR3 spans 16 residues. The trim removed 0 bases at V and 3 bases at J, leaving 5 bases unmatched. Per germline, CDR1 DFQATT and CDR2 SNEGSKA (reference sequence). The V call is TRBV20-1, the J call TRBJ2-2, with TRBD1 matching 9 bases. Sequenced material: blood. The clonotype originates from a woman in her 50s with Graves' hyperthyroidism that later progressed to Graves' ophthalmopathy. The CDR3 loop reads CSARDQGQGHTGELFF. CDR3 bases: TGCAGTGCTAGAGATCAGGGACAGGGCCACACCGGGGAGCTGTTTTTT.